Listed here is a single T cell receptor (beta chain). Original processing methods: Counts of nucleated cells, estimated from reference gene primer amplification, were obtained. TCRdb keeps only in-frame clones here, not all; method: immunoSEQ multiplex PCR. V, J and clone size were drawn from that table, and D and trimming were deduced from the DNA. The sample records more than 80,000 clones, roughly 88% being singletons. The sample is drawn from a study of blood T cell repertoires in COVID-19. The wider study: Samples came from the United States, Italy and Spain, spanning acute and convalescent COVID-19. In each case, the material was cDNA or gDNA derived from T cells, B-cell-depleted T cells, or PBMCs.

V lost 4 bases to trimming and J lost 6 bases, with 16 bases between them. The germline gives CDR1 SGHRS, CDR2 YFSETQ. The CDR3 consists of 15 residues. The receptor was derived from a man aged 80 or over with acute or convalescent COVID-19. Input material: peripheral blood. The chain combines TRBV5-1 with TRBJ1-4; tentative D call: TRBD1 (5 bases). The CDR3 nucleotides read TGCGCCAGCAGCCCCCGGGTTGGGGGGGATGAAAAACTGTTTTTT. Protein product: CASSPRVGGDEKLFF.